The clone carrying this TCR beta chain qualifies as medium-sized. Not a single patient had been given any form of treatment at any point before undergoing thyroid surgery. Using MiXCR, TCRdb re-called clones from the PCR reads. Of 5,000 or so clones in the sample, 25% to 30% were seen once. V was cut by 6 bases and J by 5 bases, with 14 bases left in between. The CDR3 has 13 amino acids. From germline, CDR1 is MDHEN and CDR2 SYDVKM. The sample comes from a study of metastatic and nonmetastatic thyroid tumors. For the study at large: Thyroid patients, malignant and benign, had repertoires compared across blood and tumor or nodule tissue.

The chain links TRBV28 to TRBJ2-7; the D gene is possibly TRBD1 (5 bases). Source material: adjacent normal tissue. This TCR was sampled from a female donor with papillary thyroid cancer or a benign thyroid nodule (not recorded which). Some clones in this sample may be carry-over from other donors' samples. The chain's CDR3 is CASRVPGIHEQYF. The DNA for the CDR3 is TGTGCCAGCAGGGTTCCAGGGATCCACGAGCAGTACTTC. Supplemented by reference TRBV28 and TRBJ2-7, the full variable domain reads DVKVTQSSRYLVKRTGEKVFLECVQDMDHENMFWYRQDPGLGLRLIYFSYDVKMKEKGDIPEGYSVSREKKERFSLILESASTNQTSMYLCASRVPGIHEQYFGPGTRLTVT.